The 23 T cell receptor beta chains reported below all come from one sample, sequenced in a study of cytomegalovirus exposure and HLA in healthy donors. This PCR relied on a set of 60 Vbeta primers and 13 Jbeta primers. Here immunoSEQ multiplex PCR was the method, and the copy in TCRdb shows in-frame clones only, minus some. The sample includes about 130,000 clones, just under 75% of them seen just once. Sequenced input: PBMCs. The receptors were gathered from a man aged 40-55 years in good health and CMV-seropositive.

The chain employs TRBV27 and TRBJ2-7; TRBD1 agrees at 10 bases. CDR1 is MNHEY and CDR2 is SMNVEV in the germline V gene (reference sequence). This CDR3 region has 15 residues. V trimming: 5 bases; J trimming: 4 bases; junction bases outside the gene matches: 8. CDR3 protein: CASSAPGDRGYEQYF. For the CDR3, the DNA is TGTGCCAGCAGTGCCCCAGGGGACAGGGGTTACGAGCAGTACTTC.

The J gene is TRBJ2-2, the V gene TRBV7-9; D is unresolved. This CDR3 is 15 amino acids long. CDR1 is SEHNR, CDR2 FQNEAQ, per germline (reference sequence). The V end lost 1 base, the J end lost 5 bases, and 11 bases lay between the germline ends. Here the CDR3 reads CASSLEALETGELFF. For the CDR3, the DNA is TGTGCCAGCAGCTTAGAGGCCTTGGAGACCGGGGAGCTGTTTTTT.

The chain has TRBV6-1 and TRBJ1-4, with D unresolved. Germline assignment: CDR1 MNHNS and CDR2 SASEGT. V gave up 1 base and J gave up 7 bases, with 13 bases separating them. The CDR3 sequence is 15 residues long. The CDR3 loop is CASSEVWSEVEKLFF. The CDR3 DNA reads TGTGCCAGCAGTGAAGTTTGGTCGGAGGTTGAAAAACTGTTTTTT.

This clone was counted between two and nine times. V and J are TRBV19 and TRBJ1-5; no clear D gene. Trimming cost V 7 bases and J 4 bases, with 20 bases left between them. The CDR3 totals 16 residues. CDR1 is LNHDA, CDR2 SQIVND, per germline (reference sequence). The CDR3 coding sequence is TGTGCCAGTACCTCCAGAGGTGGAGGGCCGAATCAGCCCCAGCATTTT. Translated: CASTSRGGGPNQPQHF.

The chain carries TRBV4-2 and TRBJ2-7, with 8 bases fitting TRBD2. Trimming removed 4 bases from V and 9 bases from J; junction bases left unmatched: 17. Germline values: CDR1 LGHNA, CDR2 YNFKEQ. The CDR3 loop spans 16 amino acids. CDR3 in DNA: TGTGCCAGCAGCCCTCAGGCAACTAGCGGTCTCTTAGGGCAGTACTTC. Its protein is CASSPQATSGLLGQYF.

The V call is TRBV6-1, the J call TRBJ1-1, with TRBD1 identical over 8 bases. The length of the CDR3 is 15 residues. Unmatched junction bases numbered 8, after V lost 5 bases and J lost 3 bases. The V gene's germline CDR1 is MNHNS and CDR2 SASEGT. The CDR3 region is CASSPGQDFYTEAFF. The CDR3 nucleotides read TGTGCCAGCAGTCCGGGACAGGACTTTTACACTGAAGCTTTCTTT.

The chain combines TRBV7-2 with TRBJ2-3; perhaps TRBD2 as D (5 bases). The CDR3 covers 15 residues. V was pared by 7 bases and J by 0 bases, with 14 bases between. Germline-derived CDR1 and CDR2 are SGHTA and FQGNSA. The chain's CDR3 is CASIERAPSTDTQYF. CDR3 nucleotides: TGTGCCAGCATAGAGAGGGCTCCTAGCACAGATACGCAGTATTTT.

This clone was found once. The chain carries TRBV5-1 and TRBJ2-1, with D perhaps TRBD1 (6 bases). Per the germline V gene, CDR1 is SGHRS and CDR2 is YFSETQ. V lost 3 bases and J lost 6, with 13 bases in between. CDR3 length equals 14 residues. CDR3 in DNA: TGCGCCAGCAGCTCAAACACAGGGATCAATGAGCAGTTCTTC. It encodes CASSSNTGINEQFF.

The rearrangement links TRBV27 to TRBJ2-1; 8 bases are a match to TRBD2. The CDR3 sequence is 14 residues long. V shed 3 bases and J 9 bases; nucleotides not matched to a gene: 7. CDR1 and CDR2 (germline): MNHEY, SMNVEV (reference sequence). The CDR3 is CASSFTGTSTEQFF. CDR3 bases: TGTGCCAGCAGTTTCACCGGGACTAGTACTGAGCAGTTCTTC.

With regard to this clone: Other nucleotide sequences in the sample specify the same CDR3. CDR3: CASSTGQGNTEAFF. In DNA form, the CDR3 reads TGTGCCAGCTCGACGGGACAGGGGAACACTGAAGCTTTCTTT. V and J are TRBV18 and TRBJ1-1; TRBD1 matches 9 bases. The CDR3 length is 14 residues. Germline V gives CDR1 KGHSH, CDR2 LQKENI. Losses at the gene ends were 6 bases for V and 1 base for J; bases not matched to a gene: 3.

The chain combines TRBV5-6 with TRBJ1-3; TRBD1 matches 8 bases. The V gene end was trimmed by 3 bases and the J gene end by 2 bases; junction bases not matched to a gene: 1. The CDR3 extends over 14 amino acids. Germline loops: CDR1 SGHDT, CDR2 YYEEEE. The CDR3 DNA follows: TGTGCCAGCAGCTGGACAGGGCCTGGAAACACCATATATTTT. Protein: CASSWTGPGNTIYF.

This sequence joins TRBV5-1 and TRBJ2-7; 15 nucleotides match TRBD2. Unmatched junction bases numbered 5, after V lost 4 bases and J lost 0 bases. The germline gives CDR1 SGHRS, CDR2 YFSETQ. The CDR3 runs to 17 residues. As DNA, the CDR3 is TGCGCCAGCAGCCCGGGACTAGCGGGGGGCTACTCCTACGAGCAGTACTTC. It yields the protein CASSPGLAGGYSYEQYF. The whole variable domain, remainder taken from reference TRBV5-1 and TRBJ2-7, is KAGVTQTPRYLIKTRGQQVTLSCSPISGHRSVSWYQQTPGQGLQFLFEYFSETQRNKGNFPGRFSGRQFSNSRSEMNVSTLELGDSALYLCASSPGLAGGYSYEQYFGPGTRLTVT.

This clone was detected only a few times. This sequence joins TRBV14 and TRBJ1-3, with 9 bases lining up with TRBD1. V lost 1 base and J lost 6; bases outside the gene matches: 7. CDR1 and CDR2 from the germline V gene are SGHDN and FVKESK. CDR3 length equals 16 residues. In DNA form, the CDR3 reads TGTGCCAGCAGCCAAGTTCCGGGACAGGGTTCAAACACCATATATTTT. This translates into CASSQVPGQGSNTIYF.

The V and J genes are TRBV5-1 and TRBJ2-7, with 13 bases that match TRBD2. Germline CDR1 SGHRS, CDR2 YFSETQ. The CDR3 totals 14 residues. With V trimmed by 5 bases and J by 2 bases, 1 base remained unmatched. CDR3 in amino acids: CASRTSGGPYEQYF. The CDR3 region has the DNA TGCGCCAGCAGGACTAGCGGGGGGCCCTACGAGCAGTACTTC. The full variable domain, completed using reference TRBV5-1 and TRBJ2-7, is KAGVTQTPRYLIKTRGQQVTLSCSPISGHRSVSWYQQTPGQGLQFLFEYFSETQRNKGNFPGRFSGRQFSNSRSEMNVSTLELGDSALYLCASRTSGGPYEQYFGPGTRLTVT.

The V call is TRBV4-1, the J call TRBJ1-3; 7 bases match TRBD1. The length of the CDR3 is 17 residues. Germline V gives CDR1 MGHRA, CDR2 YSYEKL. The V and J ends lost 3 bases and 4 bases, in that order; junction bases with no gene match: 12. The CDR3 sequence: CASSHFLDRALGNTIYF. CDR3 in DNA: TGCGCCAGCAGCCACTTTCTCGACAGGGCCCTGGGAAACACCATATATTTT.

This chain's CDR3 is CASSHLDRIGEAFF. The CDR3 region has the DNA TGTGCCAGCAGCCACCTAGACAGGATCGGTGAAGCTTTCTTT. J is TRBJ1-1 and V is TRBV7-8, with a possible D match to TRBD1 (6 bases). The CDR3 runs to 14 residues. Trimming took 5 bases from V and 7 from J, leaving 17 bases between them. Germline V gene sequence: CDR1 SGHVS, CDR2 FQNEAQ.

The chain employs TRBV4-1 and TRBJ2-3; no definite D call. The CDR3 runs to 16 residues. CDR1 and CDR2 from the germline V gene are MGHRA and YSYEKL. The V end lost 0 bases, the J end lost 2 bases, and 12 bases lay between the germline ends. In nucleotides, the CDR3 is TGCGCCAGCAGCCAAGATATGGCTAGACTCACAGATACGCAGTATTTT. It is translated as CASSQDMARLTDTQYF.

The chain carries TRBV7-9 and TRBJ2-1, with TRBD2 identical over 12 bases. The CDR3 is made up of 16 amino acids. Germline loops: CDR1 SEHNR, CDR2 FQNEAQ (reference sequence). V shed 3 bases, J shed 3 bases, and the junction held 3 bases outside the gene matches. CDR3 in amino acids: CASSLTSGSNYNEQFF. The DNA of the CDR3 is TGTGCCAGCAGCTTGACTAGCGGGAGCAACTACAATGAGCAGTTCTTC.

This clone was recorded a few times. In DNA, the CDR3 is TGCGCCAGCAGCCAAGGCCAGGGGAGGGCATACGAGCAGTACTTC. Translation: CASSQGQGRAYEQYF. The rearrangement links TRBV4-1 to TRBJ2-5; D might be TRBD2 (7 bases). The DNA end favors TRBJ2-7, so the J call may be wrong. The CDR3 runs 15 residues. The germline V gene encodes CDR1 MGHRA and CDR2 YSYEKL.

The chain joins TRBV19 to TRBJ1-4; no firm D call. CDR1 and CDR2 from the germline V gene are LNHDA and SQIVND (reference sequence). CDR3 size: 16 residues. With 0 bases removed from V and 0 bases from J, the gap between germline ends came to 8 bases. CDR3 residues: CASSIDGFSTNEKLFF. CDR3 DNA: TGTGCCAGTAGTATAGACGGGTTTTCAACTAATGAAAAACTGTTTTTT.

To note about this clone: This sample also contains other DNA sequences that code for the same CDR3. The rearrangement joins TRBV5-1 to TRBJ2-2, with D perhaps TRBD2 (6 bases). From germline, CDR1 is SGHRS and CDR2 YFSETQ. CDR3 length: 14 amino acids. V gave up 6 bases and J gave up 0 bases, with 9 bases separating them. The CDR3 loop is CASIRDSNTGELFF. DNA of the CDR3: TGCGCCAGCATCAGGGACTCGAACACCGGGGAGCTGTTTTTT.

This chain uses TRBV7-9 with TRBJ1-2; maybe TRBD1 (5 bases). The CDR3 consists of 14 residues. V was trimmed by 3 bases and J by 8 bases, leaving 16 bases between them. In germline, CDR1 is SEHNR, CDR2 FQNEAQ (reference sequence). CDR3 protein: CASSFVGGGDGYTF. The CDR3 nucleotides read TGTGCCAGCAGCTTCGTGGGGGGAGGGGACGGCTACACCTTC.

The V and J genes are TRBV2 and TRBJ2-5; 9 positions agree with TRBD1. Germline V gives CDR1 SNHLY, CDR2 FYNNEI. This CDR3 region has 13 residues. V was pared by 5 bases and J by 4 bases, with 2 bases of the junction left unmatched. The CDR3 nucleotides are TGTGCCAGCAGTCTGGACAGGGGAGAGACCCAGTACTTC. Protein sequence: CASSLDRGETQYF.